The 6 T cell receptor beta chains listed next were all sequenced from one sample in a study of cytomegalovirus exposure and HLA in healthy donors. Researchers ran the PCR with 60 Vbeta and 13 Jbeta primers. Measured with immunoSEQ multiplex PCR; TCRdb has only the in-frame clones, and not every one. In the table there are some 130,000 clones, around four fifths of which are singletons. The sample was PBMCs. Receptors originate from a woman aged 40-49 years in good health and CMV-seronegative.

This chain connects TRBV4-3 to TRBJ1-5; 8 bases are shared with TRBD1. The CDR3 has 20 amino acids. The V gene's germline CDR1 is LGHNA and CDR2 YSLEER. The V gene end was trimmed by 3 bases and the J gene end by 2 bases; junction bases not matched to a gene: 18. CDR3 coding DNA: TGCGCCAGCAGCCAGGATATACGGGACAGGAGAGATGGGGGCAATCAGCCCCAGCATTTT. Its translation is CASSQDIRDRRDGGNQPQHF.

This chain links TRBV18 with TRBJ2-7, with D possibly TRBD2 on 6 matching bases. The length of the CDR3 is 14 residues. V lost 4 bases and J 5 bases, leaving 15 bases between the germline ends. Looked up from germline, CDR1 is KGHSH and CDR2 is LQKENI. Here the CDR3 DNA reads TGTGCCAGCTCACTACGTTCCAGGGAGGACGAGCAGTACTTC. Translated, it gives CASSLRSREDEQYF. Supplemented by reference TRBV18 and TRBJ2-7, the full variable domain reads NAGVMQNPRHLVRRRGQEARLRCSPMKGHSHVYWYRQLPEEGLKFMVYLQKENIIDESGMPKERFSAEFPKEGPSILRIQQVVRGDSAAYFCASSLRSREDEQYFGPGTRLTVT.

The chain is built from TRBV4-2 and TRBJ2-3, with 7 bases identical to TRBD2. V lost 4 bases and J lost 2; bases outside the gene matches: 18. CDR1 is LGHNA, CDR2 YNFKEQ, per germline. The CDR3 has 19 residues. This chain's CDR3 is CASSREGLRDLYFTDTQYF. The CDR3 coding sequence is TGTGCCAGCAGCCGGGAGGGTTTAAGGGATCTTTATTTCACAGATACGCAGTATTTT.

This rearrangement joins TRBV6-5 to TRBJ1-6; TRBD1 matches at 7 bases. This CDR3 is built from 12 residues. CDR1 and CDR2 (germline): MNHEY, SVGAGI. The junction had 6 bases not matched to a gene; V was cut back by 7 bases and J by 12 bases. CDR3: CASIGGLGPLHF. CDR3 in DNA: TGTGCCAGCATAGGGGGCCTTGGACCCCTCCACTTT.

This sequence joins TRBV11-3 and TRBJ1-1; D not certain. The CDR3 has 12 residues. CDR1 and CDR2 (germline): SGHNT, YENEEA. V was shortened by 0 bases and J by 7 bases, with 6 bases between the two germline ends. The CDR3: CASSLDAGEAFF. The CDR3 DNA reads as TGTGCCAGCAGCTTAGACGCGGGTGAAGCTTTCTTT.

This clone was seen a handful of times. The CDR3 DNA sequence: TGTGCCAGCACCTTCGGACAGGTCTATGGCTACACCTTC. It codes for CASTFGQVYGYTF. The rearrangement joins TRBV28 to TRBJ1-2; 7 bases map to TRBD1. Germline V lookup: CDR1 MDHEN, CDR2 SYDVKM. V dropped 7 bases and J dropped 4; count of bases not matched to a gene: 6. CDR3 length: 13 residues.